The T cell receptor beta chain under discussion was sequenced for a study of radiation and T cells in renal cell carcinoma. TCRdb's table, derived via immunoSEQ multiplex PCR, lists solely in-frame clones and lacks some. The sample comprises 120,000 to 150,000 clones, roughly nine tenths of which are singletons, and around 4.4% rests with the top ten. CDR3 size: 15 residues. Germline V lookup: CDR1 MNHEY, CDR2 SMNVEV (reference sequence). V lost 3 bases, J lost 5 bases, and 16 bases lay in between. Stated time point: baseline pretreatment blood. Treatment of the sample: 15 Gy SBRT to primary tumor, nephrectomy 4 weeks later.

The gene calls are TRBV27 and TRBJ1-2; no definite D call. Sequenced material: blood, taken from a patient whose treatment included radiotherapy and nephrectomy. The TCR originated in a woman aged 65 to 85 with renal cell carcinoma. The CDR3 loop is CASSFGVAGGYGYTF. CDR3 DNA: TGTGCCAGCAGTTTCGGGGTGGCCGGCGGGTATGGCTACACCTTC.